These 8 T cell receptor beta chains share one sample of origin, sequenced in a study of cytomegalovirus exposure and HLA in healthy donors. The PCR contained 60 Vbeta and 13 Jbeta primers. Only in-frame clones appear in the TCRdb table, and some are missing; sequencing was by immunoSEQ multiplex PCR. The sample has about 130,000 clones; 75% to 85% are singletons. The sample was PBMCs. These receptor sequences come from a girl aged 2-10 years in good health and CMV-seronegative.

The chain couples TRBV7-9 to TRBJ2-5, with a weak D call TRBD1 (5 bases). The germline gives CDR1 SEHNR, CDR2 FQNEAQ (reference sequence). Trimming took 0 bases from V and 5 from J, leaving 13 bases between them. The CDR3 covers 15 residues. The CDR3 region has the DNA TGTGCCAGCAGCTTAGCCGGGCAGGGCTGGGAGACCCAGTACTTC. Amino acids: CASSLAGQGWETQYF. Using reference TRBV7-9 and TRBJ2-5 for the parts outside the CDR3, the full variable domain is DTGVSQNPRHKITKRGQNVTFRCDPISEHNRLYWYRQTLGQGPEFLTYFQNEAQLEKSRLLSDRFSAERPKGSFSTLEIQRTEQGDSAMYLCASSLAGQGWETQYFGPGTRLLVL.

J is TRBJ2-1 and V is TRBV5-1, with 11 bases fitting TRBD2. Unmatched junction bases numbered 9, after V lost 0 bases and J lost 4 bases. Germline values: CDR1 SGHRS, CDR2 YFSETQ. CDR3 length: 18 amino acids. The CDR3 DNA reads TGCGCCAGCAGCTTGGCGGGGGGACTAGCGGATTTTTACAATGAGCAGTTCTTC. This sequence encodes CASSLAGGLADFYNEQFF.

V usage is TRBV19 and J usage is TRBJ1-5; 9 bases map to TRBD1. J gave up 3 bases and V 7 bases, and 7 bases lay outside the gene matches. The CDR3 contains 15 residues. CDR1 is LNHDA, CDR2 SQIVND, per germline (reference sequence). CDR3 amino acids: CASMDRGGVNQPQHF. In DNA, the CDR3 is TGTGCCAGTATGGACAGGGGAGGGGTCAATCAGCCCCAGCATTTT.

The chain is built from TRBV2 and TRBJ1-2; TRBD1 agrees at 8 bases. The CDR3 sequence is 20 residues long. The ends lost 5 bases at V and 4 bases at J; junction bases unmatched: 24. CDR1 is SNHLY and CDR2 is FYNNEI in the germline V gene. The CDR3, as DNA: TGTGCCAGCAGTCACTGGCAGGGGGCGGGCAGGGGCCCCGACCTCTATGGCTACACCTTC. This codes for CASSHWQGAGRGPDLYGYTF.

This clone appeared once. V is TRBV5-1 and J is TRBJ1-2, with 8 positions matching TRBD1. Germline V gene data show CDR1 as SGHRS and CDR2 as YFSETQ. Trimming took 0 bases from V and 4 from J; bases not matched to a gene: 2. The CDR3 is 14 amino acids. The CDR3 spells CASSLEDRVYGYTF. The CDR3 nucleotides read TGCGCCAGCAGCTTGGAGGACAGGGTCTATGGCTACACCTTC.

The chain carries TRBV6-4 and TRBJ2-2, with 11 bases that match TRBD1. CDR1 and CDR2 (germline): MRHNA, SNTAGT. CDR3 length equals 16 residues. J gave up 7 bases and V 0 bases, and 4 bases lay outside the gene matches. The CDR3 sequence: CASSDSKDRGLGELFF. The CDR3 coding sequence is TGTGCCAGCAGTGACTCTAAGGACAGGGGGCTCGGGGAGCTGTTTTTT.

The rearrangement uses TRBV5-5 and TRBJ1-1; tentative D call: TRBD1 (5 bases). Trimming removed 4 bases from V and 0 bases from J, with 13 bases in between. Germline loops: CDR1 SGHKS, CDR2 YYEKEE (reference sequence). This CDR3 is built from 15 residues. The CDR3 spells CASSVRASMNTEAFF. The CDR3 DNA is TGTGCCAGCAGCGTCAGGGCGAGTATGAACACTGAAGCTTTCTTT.

This chain uses TRBV5-1 with TRBJ1-1; D is unresolved. CDR1 SGHRS and CDR2 YFSETQ come from the germline V gene. CDR3 length: 14 residues. With 4 bases removed from V and 6 bases from J, the gap between germline ends came to 16 bases. CDR3 amino acids: CASSPGFRGAEAFF. For the CDR3, the DNA is TGCGCCAGCAGCCCCGGGTTTCGCGGTGCTGAAGCTTTCTTT.